The 10 T cell receptor beta chains below come from one sample, sequenced in a study of blood T cell repertoires in COVID-19. Sequenced by immunoSEQ multiplex PCR; TCRdb stores in-frame clones only, minus some. The data contain roughly 120,000 clones, 60% to 85% of them seen just once; the ten biggest clones take up roughly 4.7%. The sequencing input was peripheral blood. Source of these receptors: a human donor in a cohort sampled during active or convalescent COVID-19.

V and J are TRBV7-9 and TRBJ2-7; TRBD2 matches at 12 bases. The germline V gene encodes CDR1 SEHNR and CDR2 FQNEAQ (reference sequence). The CDR3 runs to 16 residues. V gave up 5 bases and J gave up 4 bases; unmatched junction bases: 9. CDR3 DNA sequence: TGTGCCAGCAGCCCTCGACTAGCGGGAGTCAGGTACGAGCAGTACTTC. This codes for CASSPRLAGVRYEQYF.

This clone showed up just once. The chain's CDR3 is CASSLFDRGDEQYF. The CDR3 DNA sequence: TGCGCCAGCAGCCTATTCGACAGGGGAGACGAGCAGTACTTC. The genes are TRBV4-1 and TRBJ2-7, with 8 positions matching TRBD1. Germline loops: CDR1 MGHRA, CDR2 YSYEKL. The V and J ends lost 4 bases and 5 bases, in that order; junction bases with no gene match: 7. This CDR3 is 14 amino acids long.

The chain uses TRBV9 and TRBJ2-5; D might be TRBD2 (5 bases). Germline loops: CDR1 SGDLS, CDR2 YYNGEE. With 4 bases removed from V and 1 base from J, the gap between germline ends came to 8 bases. The CDR3 covers 13 residues. The CDR3 bases are TGTGCCAGCAGCACGGGGTTCCAAGAGACCCAGTACTTC. This encodes CASSTGFQETQYF.

The chain joins TRBV6-5 to TRBJ2-7; the match to TRBD2 covers 8 bases. CDR1 MNHEY and CDR2 SVGAGI come from the germline V gene. With V trimmed by 2 bases and J by 0 bases, 3 bases remained unmatched. The CDR3 is 15 residues long. The CDR3 bases are TGTGCCAGCAGTTACGGCACTAGCGGCTCCTACGAGCAGTACTTC. As protein: CASSYGTSGSYEQYF.

The chain uses TRBV29-1 and TRBJ2-3; D gene unclear. Germline V gene lookup returns CDR1 SQVTM and CDR2 ANQGSEA. The CDR3 length is 11 residues. Trimming left V 4 bases short and J 4 bases short, with 6 bases between. CDR3: CSVAGADTQYF. CDR3 sequence (DNA): TGCAGCGTTGCAGGCGCAGATACGCAGTATTTT.

This sequence joins TRBV7-6 and TRBJ2-7; D gene ambiguous. Germline lookup yields CDR1 SGHVS and CDR2 FNYEAQ. The V end lost 3 bases, the J end lost 3 bases, and 9 bases lay between the germline ends. The length of the CDR3 is 13 residues. Here the CDR3 reads CASSFEANYEQYF. The CDR3 DNA reads as TGTGCCAGCAGCTTTGAGGCAAACTACGAGCAGTACTTC.

The V gene is TRBV18, the J gene TRBJ1-1, with D maybe TRBD1 (6 bases). V shed 5 bases and J shed 1 base, with 14 bases lying between them. The CDR3 sequence is 15 residues long. CDR1 is KGHSH and CDR2 is LQKENI in the germline V gene. The CDR3 sequence: CASSADRSPNTEAFF. As DNA, the CDR3 is TGTGCCAGCTCAGCTGACAGGTCACCGAACACTGAAGCTTTCTTT.

The chain links TRBV12-5 to TRBJ2-7, with 8 bases identical to TRBD1. CDR3 length: 16 residues. Germline CDR1 reads LGHNT; CDR2 reads FRNRAP. V dropped 1 base and J dropped 4; count of bases not matched to a gene: 9. DNA of the CDR3: TGTGCTAGTGGTTTGGACCCCGGGACAGGAGAGTACGAGCAGTACTTC. It encodes CASGLDPGTGEYEQYF.

The V and J genes are TRBV18 and TRBJ2-3, with D possibly being TRBD1 (5 bases). This CDR3 contains 14 residues. Trimming pared 8 bases from V and 0 bases from J, leaving 12 bases between. In germline, CDR1 is KGHSH, CDR2 LQKENI. This CDR3 reads CASRQTTSTDTQYF. CDR3 DNA sequence: TGTGCCAGCCGACAGACAACTAGCACAGATACGCAGTATTTT. Together with reference TRBV18 and TRBJ2-3, the CDR3 gives the full variable domain: NAGVMQNPRHLVRRRGQEARLRCSPMKGHSHVYWYRQLPEEGLKFMVYLQKENIIDESGMPKERFSAEFPKEGPSILRIQQVVRGDSAAYFCASRQTTSTDTQYFGPGTRLTVL.

V usage is TRBV6-6 and J usage is TRBJ1-6, with unresolved D. Trimming shortened V by 0 bases and J by 0 bases, and 3 bases separated the two germline ends. Per the germline V gene, CDR1 is MNHNY and CDR2 is SVGAGI (reference sequence). The CDR3 extends over 15 amino acids. The CDR3 nucleotides are TGTGCCAGCAGTTACTCGGCCTCCTATAATTCACCCCTCCACTTT. It encodes CASSYSASYNSPLHF.